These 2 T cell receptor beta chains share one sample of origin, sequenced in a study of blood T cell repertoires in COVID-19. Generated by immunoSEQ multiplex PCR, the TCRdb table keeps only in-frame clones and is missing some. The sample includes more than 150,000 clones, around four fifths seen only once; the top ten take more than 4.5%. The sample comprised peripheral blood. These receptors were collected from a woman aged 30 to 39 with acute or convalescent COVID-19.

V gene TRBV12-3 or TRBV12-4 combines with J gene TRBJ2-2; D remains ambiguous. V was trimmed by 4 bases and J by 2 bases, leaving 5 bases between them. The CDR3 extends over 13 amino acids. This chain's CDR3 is CASSSFNTGELFF. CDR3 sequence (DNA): TGTGCCAGCAGTTCATTCAACACCGGGGAGCTGTTTTTT.

CDR3 sequence: CASSQEIPGQGDMETQYF. CDR3 coding DNA: TGCGCCAGCAGCCAAGAGATCCCGGGACAGGGAGATATGGAGACCCAGTACTTC. V gene TRBV4-3 combines with J gene TRBJ2-5; 9 nucleotides align to TRBD1. This CDR3 has 18 amino acids. Germline V lookup: CDR1 LGHNA, CDR2 YSLEER. The V gene end was trimmed by 0 bases and the J gene end by 5 bases; junction bases not matched to a gene: 13.